This T cell receptor (beta chain) was sequenced in a study of T-cell memory formation after mild COVID-19 (dated by TCRdb to the early 2020s). About the full investigation: TCR sequence clusters from the two donors were largely donor specific. Two young, previously healthy adult volunteers, one female and one male, were included in the cohort. Longitudinal TCRalpha and TCRbeta repertoire sequencing tracked T-cell clones expanding and contracting after mild COVID-19 in a couple of donors.

Ficoll-Paque density gradient centrifugation was the method used to isolate PBMCs. Relative to germline, V is 2 bases shorter and J is 5 bases shorter, with 6 bases between their ends. The cysteine opens and the phenylalanine closes a CDR3 of 12 amino acids. Only the CDR3 portion is preserved as DNA: 36 bases, with reading frame beginning at the first base. CDR1 is given as KGHSH and CDR2 as LQKENI, both from the germline V gene. This clonotype was observed a few times. Its cognate antigen has yet to be identified. The record has no base qualities; no much larger clone is one base away. Broader findings and caveats from the paper: Some responding clones were detected in pre-infection memory, suggesting pre-existing cross-reactive memory T cells joined the SARS-CoV-2 response. Only a couple of mild cases were covered in the study, and larger cohorts including severe cases with pre-infection samples were considered necessary. SARS-CoV-2 specificity was not confirmed for the second-wave clones peaking on day 37. Contracting CD4+ clones turned up mainly in the CM and EM memory subsets, whereas EMRA was where CD8+ clones were enriched. Balanced CD4/CD8 phenotypes were observed for clones contracting from day 15 to 85, whereas a bias towards CD4+ was observed for a second wave of clones expanding from day 15 to 37.

TCRdb names Illumina NovaSeq 6000 as the instrument used. cDNA libraries for TCRalpha and TCRbeta were prepared by 5'RACE using constant-segment primers, with sample barcodes and unique molecular identifiers added. Trizol reagent was used to extract RNA from every sample. Amplification of the libraries took two PCR steps, and the second step added a second sample barcode plus Illumina TruSeq adapters. Libraries were sequenced on an Illumina NovaSeq with 2 x 150 bp paired-end reads. In the original analysis: The reads were demultiplexed and collapsed into UMI-guided consensus sequences using migec v1.2.7. Using mixcr v2.1.11, UMI consensuses were aligned to TRA and TRB V and J templates and then assembled into clonotypes. Clonotypes were classified as expanded or contracted when called significant by both edgeR and NoisET, with noise models trained on biological replicates. For edgeR calls, a false discovery rate-adjusted p below 0.01 and a log2 fold-change threshold of 1 were applied. As an exploratory analysis of dynamics, max-normalized trajectories of the 1000 most abundant clonotypes were examined with PCA combined with hierarchical clustering. Each responding clone was given a CD4 or CD8 phenotype based on the CD4+ and CD8+ repertoires, which had been sequenced separately. TCRdb itself trimmed the public reads at Q25 with fastp, ran MiXCR and retained productive beta chains. CDR3 protein duplicates are merged, each entry listing the most common genes and DNA. For this entry, the V and J calls and clone size follow TCRdb and not the study's own pipeline. This sample lists about 190,000 distinct CDR3 sequences; approximately 16% were detected once. The top ten hold 2.4% of the sample.

The sequence joins TRBV18 to TRBJ1-2; the D gene cannot be resolved reliably. This receptor was obtained from an adult woman who had mild COVID-19 (a few samples of this study predate the infection). The sample titles of this study are shuffled in the database, so cell type and time point are left out; the donor was told from shared clones. The sequenced material came from PBMCs or a T cell subset sorted from them (not recorded which). In nucleotide form, the sequence is TGTGCCAGCTCACCAGAGGGATATGGCTACACCTTC. It is translated as CASSPEGYGYTF.